This record looks at one T cell receptor (beta chain) sequence and its context. Its antigen is as yet unknown. This sample is part of a study of T-cell reconstitution after alpha-beta-depleted transplantation in children. During its preparation, the TCRbeta library received unique molecular identifiers. TCRdb analysed the PCR reads with MiXCR anew, one entry per CDR3 protein. The repertoire has about 260,000 distinct CDR3 sequences, just under 8.5% of them found once; the top ten carry almost 6.5%. Findings and caveats of the study: At around two months after transplant, the alpha-beta T cells were reportedly derived from several hundred expanded clones that came from non-depleted graft cells. Certain patients had high TCRbeta diversity at day 60, and it came from recipient T cells and thymic progenitors that survived. From newly produced T cells came most of the T-cell counts and diversity one year after transplant.

The CDR3 runs to 18 residues. Trimming at V came to 1 base and at J to 7 bases, leaving 14 bases not matched to a gene. Germline CDR1 and CDR2: PRHDT and FYEKMQ (reference sequence). The chain couples TRBV13 to TRBJ2-1, with 9 bases that match TRBD2. Here the sequenced sample was PBMCs, mostly from graft donor cells, taken 180 days after TCRalphabeta/CD19-depleted stem cell transplant. The source is a male patient younger than 18 who had a stem cell transplant for acute lymphoblastic leukemia, so the T cells may come from the graft donor. CDR3 nucleotide sequence: TGTGCCAGCAGCTTAGAGAGAGGAAGGGGACTAGCTGAGAATGAGCAGTTCTTC. Encoded protein: CASSLERGRGLAENEQFF.